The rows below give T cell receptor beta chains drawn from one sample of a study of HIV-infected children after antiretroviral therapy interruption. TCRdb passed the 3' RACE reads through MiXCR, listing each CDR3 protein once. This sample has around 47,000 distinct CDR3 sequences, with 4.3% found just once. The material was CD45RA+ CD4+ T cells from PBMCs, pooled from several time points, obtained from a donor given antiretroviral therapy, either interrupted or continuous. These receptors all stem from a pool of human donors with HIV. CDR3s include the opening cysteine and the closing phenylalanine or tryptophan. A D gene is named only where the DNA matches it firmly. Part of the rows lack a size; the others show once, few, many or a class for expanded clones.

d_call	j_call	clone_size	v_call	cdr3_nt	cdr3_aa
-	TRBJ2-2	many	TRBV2	TGTGCCAGCAGTCAAGGGAACACCGGGGAGCTGTTTTTT	CASSQGNTGELFF
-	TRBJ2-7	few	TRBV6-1	TGTGCCAGCACGACCTCTGGGGGACCCTACGAGCAGTACTTC	CASTTSGGPYEQYF
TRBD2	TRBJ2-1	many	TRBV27	TGTGCCAGCAGTGGTGGAGGGGCGGGGGACTCCTACAATGAGCAGTTCTTC	CASSGGGAGDSYNEQFF
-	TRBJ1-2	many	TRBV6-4	TGTGCCAGCAGTGGACCCGACTATGGCTACACCTTC	CASSGPDYGYTF
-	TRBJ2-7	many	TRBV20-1	TGCAGTGCTAGGAATAGGGGGAAGAACGAGCAGTACTTC	CSARNRGKNEQYF
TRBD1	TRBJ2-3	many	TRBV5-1	TGCGCCAGCAGCCAGCCTTTGGGACAGGGCAAAGATACGCAGTATTTT	CASSQPLGQGKDTQYF
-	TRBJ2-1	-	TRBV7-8	TGTGCCAGCACCCTCTCTAGCTCCTACAATGAGCAGTTCTTC	CASTLSSSYNEQFF
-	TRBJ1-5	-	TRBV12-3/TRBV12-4	TGTGCCAGCAGTTTACAGGAGGCTCAGCCCCAGCATTTT	CASSLQEAQPQHF
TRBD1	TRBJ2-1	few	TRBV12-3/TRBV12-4	TGTGCCAGCAGAATGGGGACCGGGACAGGGGTTCAGAGTGAGCAGTTCTTC	CASRMGTGTGVQSEQFF
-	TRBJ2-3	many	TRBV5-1	TGCGCCAGCAGCTGGACAACCCCTGGGACAGATACGCAGTATTTT	CASSWTTPGTDTQYF
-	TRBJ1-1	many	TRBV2	TGTGCCAGCAGTTGGACTGTGAACACTGAAGCTTTCTTT	CASSWTVNTEAFF
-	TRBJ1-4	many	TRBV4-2	TGTGCCAGCAGCCAAGACTCAACAGGGATATCTCTCGCAACTAATGAAAAACTGTTTTTT	CASSQDSTGISLATNEKLFF